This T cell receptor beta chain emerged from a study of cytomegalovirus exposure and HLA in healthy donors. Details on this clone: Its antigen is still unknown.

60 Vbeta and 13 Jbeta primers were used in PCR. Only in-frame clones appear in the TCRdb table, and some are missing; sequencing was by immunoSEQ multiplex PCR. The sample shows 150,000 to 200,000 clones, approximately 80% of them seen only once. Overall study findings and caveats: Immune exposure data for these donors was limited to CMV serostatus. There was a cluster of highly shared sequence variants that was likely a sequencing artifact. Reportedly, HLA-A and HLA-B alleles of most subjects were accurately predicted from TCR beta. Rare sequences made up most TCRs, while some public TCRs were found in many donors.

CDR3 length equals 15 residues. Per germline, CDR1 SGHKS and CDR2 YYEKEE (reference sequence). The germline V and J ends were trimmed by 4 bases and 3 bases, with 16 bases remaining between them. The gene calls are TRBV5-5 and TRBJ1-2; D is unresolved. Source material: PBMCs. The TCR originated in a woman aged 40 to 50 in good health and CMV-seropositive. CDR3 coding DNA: TGTGCCAGCAGCCCAAACCTCCGGGGTCACTATGGCTACACCTTC. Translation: CASSPNLRGHYGYTF.